This T cell receptor (beta chain) emerged from a study of T cell responses to AZD1222 COVID-19 vaccine. Study-level results: Clonal diversity was possibly underestimated; the donors were predominantly white British and more often female. Mapped onto spike, vaccine-associated CD4 TCRs spanned it and were dominant at 160-218 and 743-854. It was only after the peak T cell response that any repertoires were sampled.

Sequencing was performed with immunoSEQ multiplex PCR; in TCRdb, only in-frame clones are kept and a portion is missing. The sample lists 150,000 to 200,000 clones, approximately 90% occurring once. Details on this clone: As yet, its antigen is unknown.

Germline V gene sequence: CDR1 SEHNR, CDR2 FQNEAQ (reference sequence). The CDR3 runs 15 residues. V was clipped by 2 bases and J by 0 bases, with 10 bases between them. Sample: peripheral blood, taken 28 days after the second AZD1222 dose. This sequence was found in an adult who received the AZD1222 COVID-19 vaccine. V and J are TRBV7-9 and TRBJ1-1; D ambiguous. The CDR3 DNA is TGTGCCAGCAGCTTATATGGAGGTATGAACACTGAAGCTTTCTTT. Its translation: CASSLYGGMNTEAFF.